These T cell receptor beta chains were read from a single sample in a study of T cell repertoires in aging, cancer and after chemotherapy. TCRdb recomputed calls from the multiplex PCR reads with MiXCR, one row per CDR3 protein. The repertoire includes thousands of distinct CDR3 sequences, about 38% of them detected once, and 40% to 55% sits in the top ten. Sequencing used blood. These receptors were taken from a human donor with a blood cancer. Both conserved end residues are part of each CDR3. D genes are given only for firm matches. The listing skips clone size in some rows; elsewhere it reads once, few, many or a size class.

D	J	V	size	DNA	CDR3
TRBD1	TRBJ1-6	TRBV10-2	NA	TGCGCCAGCACCCAAGGGACAGGGGAGTGGTCACCCCTCCACTTT	CASTQGTGEWSPLHF
TRBD2	TRBJ2-1	TRBV7-6	NA	TGTGCCAGCAGCGGACTAGCGGGAGGGTACAATGAGCAGTTCTTC	CASSGLAGGYNEQFF
TRBD2	TRBJ2-1	TRBV20-1	NA	TGCAGTGTCGATAGGGGTAGCGGGAGGGCCTACAATGAGCAGTTCTTC	CSVDRGSGRAYNEQFF
TRBD2	TRBJ2-1	TRBV20-1	NA	TGCAGTGCAATAGCGGGAGCTACGGGCAATGAGCAGTTCTTC	CSAIAGATGNEQFF
NA	TRBJ2-2	TRBV27	few	TGTGCCAGCAGTGTGACGGGACCATGGTCCGGGGAGCTGTTTTTT	CASSVTGPWSGELFF
NA	TRBJ1-2	TRBV6-5	few	TGTGCCAGCAGTAAAGGACGTTTTCTCGGCTACACCTTC	CASSKGRFLGYTF
TRBD2	TRBJ2-3	TRBV6-5	NA	TGTGCCAGCAGTTACTCGCGAGCGGGAGCCGCCGGGGATACGCAGTATTTT	CASSYSRAGAAGDTQYF
TRBD1	TRBJ1-5	TRBV27	few	TGTGCCAGCAGACAATACCGGGACAGGGAGGGTCAGCCCCAGCATTTT	CASRQYRDREGQPQHF
TRBD1	TRBJ2-3	TRBV6-1	few	TGTGCCAGCAGTGGTGAGACAGGGTATCGCACAGATACGCAGTATTTT	CASSGETGYRTDTQYF
NA	TRBJ1-5	TRBV6-2/TRBV6-3	few	TGTGCCAGCAGTTACCCGACAGCCTCGTTCCAGCCCCAGCATTTT	CASSYPTASFQPQHF
NA	TRBJ1-4	TRBV5-6	few	TGTGCCAGCAGCCGTGTCCTAGGGCCGGACGAAAAACTGTTTTTT	CASSRVLGPDEKLFF
NA	TRBJ2-1	TRBV5-5	NA	TGTGCCAGCAGCCCCCCGTTGCTCGGGCTGTGGAACAATGAGCAGTTCTTC	CASSPPLLGLWNNEQFF
TRBD1	TRBJ2-7	TRBV6-5	few	TGTGCCAGCACCCCCGGGACAGGGTACGAGCAGTACTTC	CASTPGTGYEQYF
NA	TRBJ2-1	TRBV11-3	few	TGTGCCAGCAGCACCGGACAGAGAAGCAATGAGCAGTTCTTC	CASSTGQRSNEQFF
TRBD2	TRBJ2-3	TRBV13	few	TGTGCCAGCAGCTTAGGTACTAGCGGGTACGGGGTTAGCACAGATACGCAGTATTTT	CASSLGTSGYGVSTDTQYF
NA	TRBJ2-2	TRBV19	NA	TGTGCCACTACCCCGGGGGGCGTTAGAACCGGGGAGCTGTTTTTT	CATTPGGVRTGELFF
TRBD2	TRBJ2-1	TRBV27	few	TGTGCCAGCAGTTTTGGCGGGAGATCCTACAATGAGCAGTTCTTC	CASSFGGRSYNEQFF
TRBD1	TRBJ1-2	TRBV6-6	few	TGTGCCAGCAGTCAGGGGACAGCCCTTGGCTACACCTTC	CASSQGTALGYTF
NA	TRBJ2-1	TRBV12-3/TRBV12-4	once	TGCGCCAGCAGCCCGGACACTTACAATGAGCAGTTCTTC	CASSPDTYNEQFF
NA	TRBJ2-7	TRBV6-5	few	TGTGCCAGTCGAGGGGTGTACGAGCAGTACTTC	CASRGVYEQYF
NA	TRBJ1-6	TRBV5-4	NA	TGTGCCAGCAGCTTGGAGGACGTGAATAATTCACCCCTCCACTTT	CASSLEDVNNSPLHF
NA	TRBJ2-2	TRBV5-6	medium-sized	TGTGCCAGCAGCTTGGCCCGGGTTAGAGGCGGGGAGCTGTTTTTT	CASSLARVRGGELFF
NA	TRBJ2-3	TRBV18	NA	TGTGCCAGCTCACCACAGGGTATAAGCACAGATACGCAGTATTTT	CASSPQGISTDTQYF
TRBD2	TRBJ2-5	TRBV27	few	TGTGCCAGCCGGGGACTAGCGGGAGGTGTACAAGAGACCCAGTACTTC	CASRGLAGGVQETQYF
TRBD2	TRBJ2-1	TRBV7-6	NA	TGTGCCAGCAGCGGACTAGCGGTAAATGAGCAGTTCTTC	CASSGLAVNEQFF
NA	TRBJ1-1	TRBV4-3	NA	TGTGCCAGCAGCCAAGATCGCAGGGTCACTGAAGCTTTCTTT	CASSQDRRVTEAFF
TRBD1	TRBJ1-2	TRBV12-3/TRBV12-4	few	TGTGCCAGTAGTTGGACAGGGTATGGCTACACCTTC	CASSWTGYGYTF
TRBD2	TRBJ2-1	TRBV12-3/TRBV12-4	NA	TGTGCCAGCAGTAATCTAGCGGGAGGCCGTCTGTTCTTC	CASSNLAGGRLFF
NA	TRBJ1-1	TRBV20-1	NA	TGCAGTGCTAGAGATCCGAATACGGCTTTCTTT	CSARDPNTAFF
TRBD2	TRBJ2-3	TRBV6-4	NA	TGTGCCAGCAGTGACTACAGCGGGACTCCGACAGATACGCAGTATTTT	CASSDYSGTPTDTQYF
NA	TRBJ2-1	TRBV7-6	medium-sized	TGTGCCAGCAGCTCCCCTCAGGGTGAGCAGTTCTTC	CASSSPQGEQFF
TRBD2	TRBJ2-7	TRBV15	NA	TGTGCCACCAGCAGACCCGGGACTAATTCCTACGAGCAGTACTTC	CATSRPGTNSYEQYF
TRBD2	TRBJ2-3	TRBV6-5	NA	TGTGCCAGCAGTTACCAGGCTAGCGGAGATACGCAGTATTTT	CASSYQASGDTQYF
NA	TRBJ2-3	TRBV6-5	NA	TGTGCCAGCAGTTATAGGGACATCGATACGCAGTATTTT	CASSYRDIDTQYF
NA	TRBJ2-3	TRBV20-1	few	TGCAGTGCTAGACAGAGCTCAGATACGCAGTATTTT	CSARQSSDTQYF
TRBD1	TRBJ1-2	TRBV11-2	NA	TGTGCCAGCAGCTTATATAAATCGACAGGGAACTATGGCTACACCTTC	CASSLYKSTGNYGYTF
NA	TRBJ1-1	TRBV19	NA	TGTGCCAGTAGTATTAAAGGGGGAACGGGAGCTTTCTTT	CASSIKGGTGAFF
TRBD1	TRBJ1-5	TRBV6-5	few	TGTGCCAGCAGGCCCACCTCCCAGGGGGCCAATCAGCCCCAGCATTTT	CASRPTSQGANQPQHF
TRBD2	TRBJ2-7	TRBV5-6	NA	TGTGCCAGCAGCTTGGAACTAGCGGTCTACGAGCAGTACTTC	CASSLELAVYEQYF
TRBD2	TRBJ2-5	TRBV20-1	few	TGCGGTTATAGCGGGAGGGCCGGGGAGACCCAGTACTTC	CGYSGRAGETQYF
TRBD1	TRBJ2-2	TRBV12-3/TRBV12-4	once	TGTGCCAGCAGGCCCGGGACAGTGAACACCGGGGAGCTGTTTTTT	CASRPGTVNTGELFF
TRBD2	TRBJ2-1	TRBV19	few	TGTGCCAGCGCCCGGGACTACGCCTACAATGAGCAGTTCTTC	CASARDYAYNEQFF
NA	TRBJ2-5	TRBV12-3/TRBV12-4	few	TGTGCCAGCAGTCCCCGAGGGGCTCTCCAAGAGACCCAGTACTTC	CASSPRGALQETQYF
NA	TRBJ2-3	TRBV24-1	NA	TGTGCCACCAGCCTGACGGGGGATACGCAGTATTTT	CATSLTGDTQYF
NA	TRBJ2-1	TRBV6-5	NA	TGTGCCAGCAGTTACGAGGGACGGTCTTTGTTCTTC	CASSYEGRSLFF
TRBD2	TRBJ2-1	TRBV12-3/TRBV12-4	NA	TGTGCCAGCAGTGAACGAATACTAGCGGGAGGCCAGGAGCAGTTCTTC	CASSERILAGGQEQFF